These 4 T cell receptor beta chains came from one sample sequenced in a study of regulatory T cells in long-lasting Graves disease. TCR beta libraries were built with iRepertoire HTBI primers and Arm-PCR of CDR3 regions. TCRdb reprocessed the multiplex PCR reads with MiXCR, giving one entry per CDR3 protein. Of approximately 690,000 distinct CDR3 sequences listed, 30% are singletons. Time point of the sample: persistent/refractory GD, antithyroid drugs over 5 years with positive TRAb. The authors made the TCR library using RNA they extracted from PBMCs. Specimen: peripheral blood mononuclear cells (PBMCs), collected when the disease was refractory, from a patient treated with antithyroid drugs. The receptors shown here come from a female donor with Graves disease.

This chain uses TRBV29-1 with TRBJ1-1; a possible D gene is TRBD1 (5 bases). The germline V gene encodes CDR1 SQVTM and CDR2 ANQGSEA. The CDR3 sequence is 11 residues long. The V and J ends lost 7 bases and 11 bases respectively, with 17 bases between them. In DNA form, the CDR3 reads TGCAGCGGGGGACCGGGAGCAAGGGCTTTCTTT. This sequence encodes CSGGPGARAFF.

This clonotype was counted many times. V is TRBV28 and J is TRBJ1-2; no firm D call. CDR1 MDHEN and CDR2 SYDVKM come from the germline V gene. The CDR3 runs 14 residues. The germline V and J ends were trimmed by 6 bases and 1 base, with 12 bases remaining between them. The DNA of the CDR3 is TGTGCCAGCAGACCCCTGGGGAGTAACTATGGCTACACCTTC. Translation gives CASRPLGSNYGYTF.

The genes are TRBV29-1 and TRBJ2-5, with D hard to call. Looked up from germline, CDR1 is SQVTM and CDR2 is ANQGSEA. The V gene lost 7 bases and the J gene lost 5 bases, with 14 bases spanning the gap. The CDR3 runs 12 residues. The CDR3 protein is CSGSYSGETQYF. CDR3 DNA sequence: TGCAGCGGATCCTATAGTGGCGAGACCCAGTACTTC.

This clonotype appeared many times. The chain is built from TRBV28 and TRBJ1-2, with D unresolved. CDR1 and CDR2 from the germline V gene are MDHEN and SYDVKM. CDR3 length: 15 residues. V lost 3 bases, J lost 5 bases, and 16 bases lay in between. CDR3 sequence (DNA): TGTGCCAGCAGTTTTGCGGGCAGTCCGCGGTATGGCTACACCTTC. Amino acids: CASSFAGSPRYGYTF.